These 16 T cell receptor beta chains were sequenced from one sample in a study of vaccination effects on CD4 cells after COVID-19. Peptide-pool stimulation followed by sequencing identified expanded antigen-specific CD4+ clonotypes in the ViraFEST assay. Once cultured for approximately eleven days, the cells underwent separation to obtain CD4+ T cells. Each participant was given two doses of one vaccine (BNT162b2 or mRNA-1273). These receptors' antigens are unknown. Generated by immunoSEQ multiplex PCR, the TCRdb table keeps only in-frame clones and is missing some. The repertoire includes around 30,000 clones, 72% of them detected once, and 12% sits in the top ten. The sample was CD4+ T cells from PBMCs cultured with HCoV-229E spike peptides, taken after COVID-19 vaccination. Source of these receptors: a human donor who received a COVID-19 vaccine.

The chain carries TRBV5-6 and TRBJ1-1; D possibly corresponds to TRBD1 (5 bases). Per the germline V gene, CDR1 is SGHDT and CDR2 is YYEEEE. V was clipped by 3 bases and J by 1 base, with 10 bases between them. This CDR3 has 14 residues. This CDR3 is CASSYRFRNTEAFF. DNA for the CDR3: TGTGCCAGCAGCTACAGGTTCCGGAACACTGAAGCTTTCTTT.

The rearrangement joins TRBV5-6 to TRBJ2-3, with TRBD2 identical over 11 bases. J gave up 4 bases and V 5 bases, and 9 bases lay outside the gene matches. The V gene's germline CDR1 is SGHDT and CDR2 YYEEEE. The CDR3 runs 16 residues. CDR3 region: CASRLTSGSVPDTQYF. The CDR3 DNA reads TGTGCCAGCAGACTAACTAGCGGGAGTGTCCCAGATACGCAGTATTTT.

This clone has just a few counts. The rearrangement joins TRBV4-1 to TRBJ1-1; TRBD1 might be the D (5 bases). Germline assignment: CDR1 MGHRA and CDR2 YSYEKL. This CDR3 has 15 residues. The V and J ends lost 3 bases and 12 bases respectively, with 23 bases between them. CDR3 bases: TGCGCCAGCAGCCAGGATCCGGTTGCAGGGAGGAAGACTTTCTTT. Translated: CASSQDPVAGRKTFF.

The chain uses TRBV6-1 and TRBJ2-3; D possibly corresponds to TRBD1 (5 bases). The V gene's germline CDR1 is MNHNS and CDR2 SASEGT. V shed 0 bases and J shed 3 bases, with 13 bases lying between them. This CDR3 spans 16 amino acids. In DNA form, the CDR3 reads TGTGCCAGCAGTGAAGCTCCAGGGAAGGTGACAGATACGCAGTATTTT. Encoded protein: CASSEAPGKVTDTQYF.

The CDR3 sequence is CASSIQGGAGELFF. CDR3 in DNA: TGTGCCAGTAGTATACAGGGTGGGGCCGGGGAGCTGTTTTTT. The chain couples TRBV19 to TRBJ2-2; D may be TRBD1 (5 bases). Germline lookup yields CDR1 LNHDA and CDR2 SQIVND (reference sequence). V shed 2 bases and J shed 6 bases, with 10 bases lying between them. The CDR3 extends over 14 amino acids.

J is TRBJ1-1 and V is TRBV28; no firm D call. The CDR3 contains 11 residues. The V gene's germline CDR1 is MDHEN and CDR2 SYDVKM. V lost 3 bases and J lost 4, with 3 bases in between. The CDR3 DNA reads as TGTGCCAGCAGTTTGGCCACTGAAGCTTTCTTT. Amino acids: CASSLATEAFF. Complete variable domain (other parts from reference TRBV28 and TRBJ1-1): DVKVTQSSRYLVKRTGEKVFLECVQDMDHENMFWYRQDPGLGLRLIYFSYDVKMKEKGDIPEGYSVSREKKERFSLILESASTNQTSMYLCASSLATEAFFGQGTRLTVV.

This sequence joins TRBV2 and TRBJ2-2; D is possibly TRBD1 (6 bases). This CDR3 region has 14 residues. CDR1 is SNHLY, CDR2 FYNNEI, per germline. V was clipped by 6 bases and J by 2 bases, with 10 bases between them. CDR3 nucleotides: TGTGCCAGCAGGGGGACAAGTAACACCGGGGAGCTGTTTTTT. The encoded protein is CASRGTSNTGELFF.

This chain uses TRBV9 with TRBJ2-1; D not resolved. The CDR3 is made up of 16 amino acids. Germline loops: CDR1 SGDLS, CDR2 YYNGEE. V lost 0 bases to trimming and J lost 0 bases, with 10 bases between them. CDR3 nucleotide sequence: TGTGCCAGCAGCGTAGACGGTTGGAGCTCCTACAATGAGCAGTTCTTC. Amino acids: CASSVDGWSSYNEQFF.

The chain is built from TRBV27 and TRBJ1-5; no clear D gene. V was clipped by 6 bases and J by 6 bases, with 12 bases between them. There are 13 residues in the CDR3. Germline CDR1 is MNHEY and CDR2 is SMNVEV (reference sequence). The CDR3 here is CASSFRGGQPQHF. The CDR3 nucleotides are TGTGCCAGCAGCTTTAGAGGAGGTCAGCCCCAGCATTTT.

The chain links TRBV10-1 to TRBJ2-7, with TRBD2 identical over 11 bases. Trimming removed 6 bases from V and 4 bases from J; junction bases left unmatched: 11. This CDR3 region has 16 residues. Germline V lookup: CDR1 WNHNN, CDR2 SYGVQD (reference sequence). The CDR3 DNA is TGCGCCAGCAGCGACGAGGGGGTAGCGGGAGGGTACGAGCAGTACTTC. Its translation: CASSDEGVAGGYEQYF.

The V and J genes are TRBV27 and TRBJ2-5; 8 bases agree with TRBD1. V shed 7 bases, J shed 4 bases, and the junction held 11 bases outside the gene matches. The CDR3 is 15 residues long. The V gene's germline CDR1 is MNHEY and CDR2 SMNVEV (reference sequence). CDR3: CASKPLDRGRETQYF. CDR3 sequence (DNA): TGTGCCAGCAAACCACTCGACAGGGGTAGAGAGACCCAGTACTTC.

This chain uses TRBV4-1 with TRBJ1-1; no definite D call. Trimming cost V 1 base and J 0 bases, with 6 bases left between them. This CDR3 has 14 residues. In germline, CDR1 is MGHRA, CDR2 YSYEKL. DNA for the CDR3: TGCGCCAGCAGCCAAGTCGCAGTGAACACTGAAGCTTTCTTT. The encoded protein is CASSQVAVNTEAFF.

This clone was detected a few times. The rearrangement uses TRBV30 and TRBJ1-5, with D hard to call. Germline V gene data show CDR1 as GTSNPN and CDR2 as SVGIG (reference sequence). V was cut by 0 bases and J by 5 bases, with 11 bases left in between. This CDR3 comprises 14 residues. For the CDR3, the DNA is TGTGCCTGGAGTGTTCCTAAGGGTTATCAGCCCCAGCATTTT. Protein product: CAWSVPKGYQPQHF.

The chain couples TRBV6-6 to TRBJ2-7; TRBD1 aligns across 8 bases. With 7 bases clipped from V and 4 bases from J, the junction kept 9 bases outside the gene matches. In germline, CDR1 is MNHNY, CDR2 SVGAGI (reference sequence). The CDR3 covers 14 residues. The CDR3 spells CASIDRGSSYEQYF. The DNA of the CDR3 is TGTGCCAGCATAGACAGGGGTTCTTCGTACGAGCAGTACTTC.

Regarding this clone: This sample includes further DNA sequences coding for the same CDR3. The V gene is TRBV5-1, the J gene TRBJ1-1, with D tentatively TRBD1 (5 bases). The CDR3 runs 14 residues. The V gene's germline CDR1 is SGHRS and CDR2 YFSETQ. V was clipped by 0 bases and J by 5 bases, with 11 bases between them. The CDR3 loop is CASSLAGGGTEAFF. Written as DNA, the CDR3 is TGCGCCAGCAGCTTGGCCGGGGGGGGGACTGAAGCTTTCTTT.

This chain connects TRBV4-1 to TRBJ2-5, with D perhaps TRBD1 (6 bases). Deletions cut 7 bases from V and 0 bases from J, with 12 bases between. The germline gives CDR1 MGHRA, CDR2 YSYEKL. The CDR3 is 14 residues long. CDR3 amino acids: CASKDRGNQETQYF. The CDR3 region has the DNA TGCGCCAGCAAGGACAGAGGAAACCAAGAGACCCAGTACTTC.